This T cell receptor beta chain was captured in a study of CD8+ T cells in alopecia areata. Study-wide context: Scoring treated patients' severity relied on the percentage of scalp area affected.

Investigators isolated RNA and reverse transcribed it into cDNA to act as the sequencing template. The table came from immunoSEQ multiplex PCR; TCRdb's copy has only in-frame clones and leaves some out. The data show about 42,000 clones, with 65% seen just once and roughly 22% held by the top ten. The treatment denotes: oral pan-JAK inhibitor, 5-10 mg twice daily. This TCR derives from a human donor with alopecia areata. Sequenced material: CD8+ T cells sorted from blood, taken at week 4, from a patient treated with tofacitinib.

As DNA, the CDR3 is TGTGCCAGCAGCTCGAGAGATGAGCAGTTCTTC. Translation gives CASSSRDEQFF. The chain carries TRBV7-6 and TRBJ2-1; D gene uncertain. Germline V gene sequence: CDR1 SGHVS, CDR2 FNYEAQ. The CDR3 totals 11 residues. V lost 4 bases, J lost 8 bases, and 6 bases lay in between. The variable domain in full, completed from reference TRBV7-6 and TRBJ2-1, reads GAGVSQSPRYKVTKRGQDVALRCDPISGHVSLYWYRQALGQGPEFLTYFNYEAQQDKSGLPNDRFSAERPEGSISTLTIQRTEQRDSAMYRCASSSRDEQFFGPGTRLTVL.